This is a list of T cell receptor beta chains from one sample in a study of CD8 T cells in ankylosing spondylitis. TCRdb re-derived calls from the 5' RACE reads in MiXCR, one entry per CDR3 protein. The sample holds about 130,000 distinct CDR3 sequences, about 7% seen once. The sample taken for sequencing was blood, either unsorted or a sorted T cell fraction (not recorded which). These receptors all stem from a male donor with ankylosing spondylitis or in good health (not recorded which). CDR3s include the opening cysteine and the closing phenylalanine or tryptophan. A D gene is named only where the DNA matches it firmly. Size values are once, few and many counts, or a class for expanded clones, and some rows have none.

v_call	clone_size	j_call	d_call	cdr3_aa	cdr3_nt
TRBV5-1	many	TRBJ2-7	-	CASSRVEGRYEQYF	TGCGCCAGCAGCCGAGTTGAGGGTCGCTACGAGCAGTACTTC
TRBV5-1	many	TRBJ2-2	-	CASSLSLASGELFF	TGCGCCAGCAGCTTATCTCTAGCTTCCGGGGAGCTGTTTTTT
TRBV5-5	many	TRBJ2-3	TRBD2	CASSLGLAGGLNTQYF	TGTGCCAGCAGCTTGGGACTAGCGGGGGGGCTAAATACGCAGTATTTT
TRBV28	many	TRBJ2-1	-	CASSPSGGRGGEQFF	TGTGCCAGCAGTCCCTCCGGGGGACGTGGGGGTGAGCAGTTCTTC
TRBV20-1	many	TRBJ2-1	-	CSALIESGSSYNEQFF	TGCAGTGCCCTAATAGAGTCCGGAAGCTCCTACAATGAGCAGTTCTTC
TRBV3-1	many	TRBJ1-5	-	CASSLSTEYRAGPQHF	TGTGCCAGCAGCCTGTCGACTGAATACAGGGCCGGGCCCCAGCATTTT
TRBV27	many	TRBJ1-2	TRBD1	CASSFGTGIIYGYTF	TGTGCCAGCAGTTTCGGGACAGGGATAATCTATGGCTACACCTTC
TRBV6-2/TRBV6-3	few	TRBJ2-7	-	CASSYSRGDEQYF	TGTGCCAGCAGTTACTCCCGAGGGGACGAGCAGTACTTC
TRBV28	many	TRBJ2-5	TRBD1	CASSSARTGGIETQYF	TGTGCCAGCAGTTCTGCAAGGACAGGGGGCATAGAGACCCAGTACTTC
TRBV5-1	many	TRBJ2-3	-	CASSLVRAVRQSTDTQYF	TGCGCCAGCAGCTTGGTTCGAGCGGTGAGGCAGAGCACAGATACGCAGTATTTT
TRBV20-1	many	TRBJ2-1	TRBD2	CSARDGGSSYNEQFF	TGCAGTGCTAGAGACGGCGGGAGCTCCTACAATGAGCAGTTCTTC
TRBV5-1	many	TRBJ2-1	TRBD1	CASSWQGDSSYNEQFF	TGCGCCAGCAGCTGGCAGGGGGACAGCTCCTACAATGAGCAGTTCTTC
TRBV20-1	-	TRBJ1-2	TRBD1	CSASDRGVYGYTF	TGCAGTGCTAGCGACAGGGGCGTCTATGGCTACACCTTC
TRBV20-1	many	TRBJ2-3	TRBD1	CSARKTGGVPDTQYF	TGCAGTGCTAGGAAAACAGGGGGTGTGCCAGATACGCAGTATTTT
TRBV5-6	many	TRBJ2-1	-	CASSLPGADTYNEQFF	TGTGCCAGCAGCTTGCCCGGGGCAGATACCTACAATGAGCAGTTCTTC
TRBV18	-	TRBJ1-1	-	CASSWGSMNTEAFF	TGTGCCAGCTCCTGGGGCAGCATGAACACTGAAGCTTTCTTT
TRBV20-1	many	TRBJ2-2	TRBD2	CSASRLAGALIPNTGELFF	TGCAGTGCCAGCAGACTAGCGGGGGCCTTAATACCAAACACCGGGGAGCTGTTTTTT
TRBV16	many	TRBJ2-7	-	CASSPMAEPPLPEQYF	TGTGCCAGCAGCCCAATGGCGGAGCCTCCCCTCCCCGAGCAGTACTTC
TRBV5-1	-	TRBJ1-2	TRBD1	CASSLPPGQGYGYTF	TGCGCCAGCAGCTTGCCCCCGGGACAGGGCTATGGCTACACCTTC
TRBV20-1	many	TRBJ2-1	TRBD1	CSASSPGTGGNEQFF	TGCAGTGCTAGTTCGCCCGGGACAGGGGGCAATGAGCAGTTCTTC
TRBV10-3	many	TRBJ1-1	-	CAISDEVGAFF	TGTGCCATCAGTGATGAGGTAGGAGCTTTCTTT
TRBV20-1	-	TRBJ2-5	TRBD2	CSARTSGFQETQYF	TGCAGTGCAAGGACTAGCGGCTTCCAAGAGACCCAGTACTTC
TRBV5-6	many	TRBJ2-1	-	CASSYWTEYNEQFF	TGTGCCAGCAGCTACTGGACGGAGTACAATGAGCAGTTCTTC
TRBV12-3/TRBV12-4	many	TRBJ1-3	-	CASSLVQTGNTIYF	TGTGCCAGCAGTTTAGTACAGACCGGAAACACCATATATTTT
TRBV20-1	many	TRBJ2-7	-	CSAAVQGRTYEQYF	TGCAGTGCCGCAGTTCAGGGACGGACCTACGAGCAGTACTTC
TRBV24-1	many	TRBJ2-1	-	CATSGPPGSYNEQFF	TGTGCCACCAGTGGGCCCCCCGGTTCCTACAATGAGCAGTTCTTC
TRBV5-7	-	TRBJ2-7	TRBD2	CASSLRREGSYEQYF	TGTGCCAGCAGCTTAAGGCGGGAGGGCTCCTACGAGCAGTACTTC
TRBV15	many	TRBJ2-1	-	CATSSVTSSYNEQFF	TGTGCCACCAGCAGCGTGACCAGCTCCTACAATGAGCAGTTCTTC
TRBV5-6	-	TRBJ2-2	-	CASTDVQGELNTGELFF	TGTGCCAGCACCGACGTCCAGGGCGAGCTAAACACCGGGGAGCTGTTTTTT
TRBV20-1	many	TRBJ2-3	TRBD2	CSASRTSGGAGSGTDTQYF	TGCAGTGCTAGTCGAACCAGCGGGGGGGCCGGGTCGGGCACAGATACGCAGTATTTT
TRBV5-1	many	TRBJ1-1	-	CASSPGVDSLNTEAFF	TGCGCCAGCAGCCCGGGGGTGGACAGTCTGAACACTGAAGCTTTCTTT
TRBV9	many	TRBJ1-4	TRBD1	CASSVVGRGVEKLFF	TGTGCCAGCAGCGTAGTTGGCAGGGGGGTTGAAAAACTGTTTTTT
TRBV5-1	few	TRBJ1-1	-	CASSLAGMRTEAFF	TGCGCCAGCAGCTTGGCCGGAATGCGCACTGAAGCTTTCTTT
TRBV12-3/TRBV12-4	many	TRBJ2-1	-	CASSRDWPNNEQFF	TGTGCCAGCAGCCGAGACTGGCCTAACAATGAGCAGTTCTTC
TRBV5-1	many	TRBJ2-3	TRBD2	CASSSGLAGAGPRDYTQYF	TGCGCCAGCAGCTCCGGACTAGCGGGAGCTGGGCCCCGCGATTATACGCAGTATTTT
TRBV5-1	many	TRBJ1-5	-	CASSGGAGQPQHF	TGCGCCAGCAGCGGAGGGGCGGGTCAGCCCCAGCATTTT